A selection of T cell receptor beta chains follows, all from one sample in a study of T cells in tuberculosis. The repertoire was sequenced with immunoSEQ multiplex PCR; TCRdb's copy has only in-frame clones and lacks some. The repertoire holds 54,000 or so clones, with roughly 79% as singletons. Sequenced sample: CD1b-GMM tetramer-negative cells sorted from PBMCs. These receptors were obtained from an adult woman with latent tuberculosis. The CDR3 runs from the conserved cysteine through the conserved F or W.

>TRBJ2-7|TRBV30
CAWTLGTGVYEQYF
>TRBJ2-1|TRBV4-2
CASSQGQGWDEQFF
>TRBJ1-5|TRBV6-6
CATTGAGGNQPQHF
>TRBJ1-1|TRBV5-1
CASSSQGRNTEAFF
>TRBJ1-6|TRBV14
CASSHLWRGSSYNSPLHF
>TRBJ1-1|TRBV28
CASSPGDRGNTEAFF
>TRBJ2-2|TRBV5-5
CASSPILGLAVRELFF
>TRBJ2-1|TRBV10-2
CASNLAGGSGNEQFF
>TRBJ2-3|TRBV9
CASSLRQGSDTDTQYF
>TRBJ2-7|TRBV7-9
CASSLGLEQYF
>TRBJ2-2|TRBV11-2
CASSLALENTGELFF
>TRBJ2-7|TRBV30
CAWSVSAAYEQYF
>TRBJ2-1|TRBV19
CASRAQGFGQFF
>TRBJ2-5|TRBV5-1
CASSDRPSGPLETQYF
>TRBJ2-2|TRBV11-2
CASSIRQESNTGELFF
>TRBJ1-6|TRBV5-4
CASSSRTGRNSPLHF
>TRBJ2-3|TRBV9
CASSVEGLAGGLADTQYF
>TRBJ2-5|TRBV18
CASSRQTQETQYF
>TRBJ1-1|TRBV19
CASSTGQLNTEAFF
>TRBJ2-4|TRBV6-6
CASSYEGEEIKNIQYF
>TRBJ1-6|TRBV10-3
CAISESKGNSPLHF
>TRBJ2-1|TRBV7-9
CASSLDRGSYNEQFF
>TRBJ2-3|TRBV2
CASSESGRTDTQYF
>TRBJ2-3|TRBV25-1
CASSYQARYF
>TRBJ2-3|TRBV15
CATRRADSTDTQYF
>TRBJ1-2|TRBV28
CASTLIRGYGYTF
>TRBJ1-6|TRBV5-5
CASSLRDSNSPLHF
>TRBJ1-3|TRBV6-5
CASSGGGNTIYF
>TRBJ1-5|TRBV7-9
CASSLAHPGEPQHF
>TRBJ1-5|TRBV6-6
CASTQGTGHQPQHF
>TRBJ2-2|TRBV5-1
CASSLAKGAGELFF
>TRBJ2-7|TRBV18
CASSPSSGSGEQYF
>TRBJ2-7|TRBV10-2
CASSDLLAGTSVYEQYF
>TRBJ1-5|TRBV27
CASSLSRLVHQPQHF
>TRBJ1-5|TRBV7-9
CASSSQGSPSNQPQHF
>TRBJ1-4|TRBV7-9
CASSLVVGVRNEKLFF
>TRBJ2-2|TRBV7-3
CASSWDRVNTGELFF
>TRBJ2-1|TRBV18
CASSIQGGTSSSYNEQFF
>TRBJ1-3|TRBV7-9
CASSLQTTGVGNTIYF
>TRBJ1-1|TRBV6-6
CASTPGTGALKAFF
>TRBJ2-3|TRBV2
CATARGDTQYF
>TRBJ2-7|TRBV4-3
CASSQYTGTSAGEQYF
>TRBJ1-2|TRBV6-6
CASRRQSYGYTF
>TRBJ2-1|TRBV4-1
CASSQQPAGGLVNEQFF
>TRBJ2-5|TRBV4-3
CASSQEGGGQETQYF
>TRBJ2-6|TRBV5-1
CASRTANRNRISGANVLTF
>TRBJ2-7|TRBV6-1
CASRRENIYEQYF
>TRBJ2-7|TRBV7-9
CASSLEPSPLYEQYF
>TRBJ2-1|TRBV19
CASSIRRGLSNEQFF
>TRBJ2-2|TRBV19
CASSPGGLMNTGELFF
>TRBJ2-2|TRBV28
CASTTAGSVRGRELFF
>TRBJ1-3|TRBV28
CASSGQIDSGNTIYF
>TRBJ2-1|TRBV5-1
CASSDGTSVYNEQFF
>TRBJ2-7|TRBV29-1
CSVIWPRTASYEQYF
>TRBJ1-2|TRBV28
CASSLVGHGLDYGYTF